Only one count was recorded for the clone carrying this TCR beta chain. Its antigen is not known. This CDR3 has 15 residues. CDR1 is SQVTM, CDR2 ANQGSEA, per germline. The ends were cut back, 3 bases at V and 2 bases at J, with 17 bases in the middle. TCR beta from blood CD8+ and CD4+ T cells was sequenced. It was negative isolation that provided the CD8+ and CD4+ T cells, whereas TEMRA cells were enriched by FACS. Random hexamers were used to reverse transcribe about 0.5 to 1 ug of RNA. It was immunoSEQ multiplex PCR that amplified TCR beta CDR3 across 54 Vbeta and 13 Jbeta. One entry per CDR3 protein, called by TCRdb with MiXCR from the immunoSEQ multiplex PCR reads. This sample has 150,000 to 200,000 distinct CDR3 sequences; over 85% occur once, and the top ten carry around 0.13%. The entry originates in a study of CD8 T cells in Susac syndrome. Study-level results: The study's TCR sequencing and HLA analysis drew on a certain number of individuals. That number was acknowledged as relatively small.

V gene TRBV29-1 combines with J gene TRBJ2-7, with TRBD1 as a possible D gene (7 bases). The receptor's source is a human donor in good health. The sequenced material came from CD4+ T cells from PBMCs. DNA for the CDR3: TGCAGCGTTGAGACCACCCAGGGGGGAGCCTACGAGCAGTACTTC. It specifies CSVETTQGGAYEQYF.